This TCR beta chain was sequenced in a study of T-cell reconstitution after alpha-beta-depleted transplantation in children. From germline, CDR1 is KGHSH and CDR2 LQKENI. V gave up 3 bases and J gave up 0 bases, with 12 bases separating them. The CDR3 is made up of 15 amino acids. This sample's TCRbeta library carried unique molecular identifier barcodes. MiXCR, applied by TCRdb to the PCR reads, yields one record per CDR3 protein. Found here are 330,000 or so distinct CDR3 sequences, 9% to 12% of them singletons; the top ten hold roughly 2.5%. The receptor comes from a human donor who donated a stem cell graft to a child with acute lymphoblastic leukemia. The chain couples TRBV18 to TRBJ2-7; no firm D call. The sequenced sample was PBMCs from the stem cell graft donor, obtained from the stem cell graft. CDR3 residues: CASSPTHGDSYEQYF. CDR3 bases: TGTGCCAGCTCACCTACCCATGGAGACTCCTACGAGCAGTACTTC. Full variable domain (outside the CDR3, taken from reference TRBV18 and TRBJ2-7): NAGVMQNPRHLVRRRGQEARLRCSPMKGHSHVYWYRQLPEEGLKFMVYLQKENIIDESGMPKERFSAEFPKEGPSILRIQQVVRGDSAAYFCASSPTHGDSYEQYFGPGTRLTVT.